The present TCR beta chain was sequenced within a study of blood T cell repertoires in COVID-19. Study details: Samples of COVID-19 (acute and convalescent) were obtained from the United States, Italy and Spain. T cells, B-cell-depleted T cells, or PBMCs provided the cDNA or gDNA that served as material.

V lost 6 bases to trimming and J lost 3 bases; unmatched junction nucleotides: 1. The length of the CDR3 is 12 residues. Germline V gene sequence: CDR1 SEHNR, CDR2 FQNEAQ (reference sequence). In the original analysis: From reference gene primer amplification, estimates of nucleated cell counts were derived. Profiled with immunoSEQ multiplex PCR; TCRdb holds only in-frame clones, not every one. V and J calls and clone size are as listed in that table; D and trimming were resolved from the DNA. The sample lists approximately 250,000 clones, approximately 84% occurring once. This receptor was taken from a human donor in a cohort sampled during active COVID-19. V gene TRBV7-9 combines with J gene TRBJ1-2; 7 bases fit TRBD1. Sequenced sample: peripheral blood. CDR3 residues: CASSQGDYGYTF. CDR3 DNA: TGTGCCAGCAGTCAGGGGGACTATGGCTACACCTTC.